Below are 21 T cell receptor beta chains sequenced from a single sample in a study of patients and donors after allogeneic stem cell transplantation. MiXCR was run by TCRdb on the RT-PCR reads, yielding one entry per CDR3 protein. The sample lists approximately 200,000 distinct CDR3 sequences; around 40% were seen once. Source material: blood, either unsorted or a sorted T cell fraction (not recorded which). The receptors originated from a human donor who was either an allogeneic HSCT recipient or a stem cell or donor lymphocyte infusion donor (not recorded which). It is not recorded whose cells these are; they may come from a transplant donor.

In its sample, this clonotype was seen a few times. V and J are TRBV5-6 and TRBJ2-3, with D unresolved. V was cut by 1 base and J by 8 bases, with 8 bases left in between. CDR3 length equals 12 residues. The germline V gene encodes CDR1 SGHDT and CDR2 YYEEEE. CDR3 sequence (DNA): TGTGCCAGCAGCTTGCTACGAGGTACGCAGTATTTT. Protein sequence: CASSLLRGTQYF.

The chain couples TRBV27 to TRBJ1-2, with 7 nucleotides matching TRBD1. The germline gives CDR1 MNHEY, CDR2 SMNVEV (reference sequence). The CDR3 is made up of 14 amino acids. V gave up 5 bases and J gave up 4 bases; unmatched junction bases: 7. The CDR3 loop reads CASSRQGGSYGYTF. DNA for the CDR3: TGTGCCAGCAGTAGACAGGGTGGCTCCTATGGCTACACCTTC.

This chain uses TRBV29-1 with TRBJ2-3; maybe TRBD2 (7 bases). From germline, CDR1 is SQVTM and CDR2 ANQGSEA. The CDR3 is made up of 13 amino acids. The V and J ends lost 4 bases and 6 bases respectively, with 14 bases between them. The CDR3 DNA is TGCAGCGTTGTTGGGGGAGGGGGTGATACGCAGTATTTT. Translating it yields CSVVGGGGDTQYF.

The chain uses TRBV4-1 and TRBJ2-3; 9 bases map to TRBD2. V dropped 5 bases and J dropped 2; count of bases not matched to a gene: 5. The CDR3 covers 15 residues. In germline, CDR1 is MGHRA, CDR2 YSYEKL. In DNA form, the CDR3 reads TGCGCCAGCAGCTCATTAGCGGGGGCCACAGATACGCAGTATTTT. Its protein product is CASSSLAGATDTQYF.

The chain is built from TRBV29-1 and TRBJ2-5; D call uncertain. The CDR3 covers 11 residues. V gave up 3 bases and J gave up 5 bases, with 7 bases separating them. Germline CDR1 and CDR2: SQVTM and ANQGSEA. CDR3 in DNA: TGCAGCGTTGACAAGGTGGAGACCCAGTACTTC. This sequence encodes CSVDKVETQYF.

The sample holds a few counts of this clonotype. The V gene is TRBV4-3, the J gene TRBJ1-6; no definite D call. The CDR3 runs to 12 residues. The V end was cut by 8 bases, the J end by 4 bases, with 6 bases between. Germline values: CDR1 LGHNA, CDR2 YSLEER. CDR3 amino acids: CASRSYNSPLHF. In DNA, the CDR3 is TGCGCCAGCCGATCTTATAATTCACCCCTCCACTTT.

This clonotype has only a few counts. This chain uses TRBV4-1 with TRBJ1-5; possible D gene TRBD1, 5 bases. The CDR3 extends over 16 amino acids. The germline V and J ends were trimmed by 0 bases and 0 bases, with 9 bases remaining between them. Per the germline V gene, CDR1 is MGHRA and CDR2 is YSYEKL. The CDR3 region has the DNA TGCGCCAGCAGCCAAGAGGGACCTAATAGCAATCAGCCCCAGCATTTT. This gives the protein CASSQEGPNSNQPQHF.

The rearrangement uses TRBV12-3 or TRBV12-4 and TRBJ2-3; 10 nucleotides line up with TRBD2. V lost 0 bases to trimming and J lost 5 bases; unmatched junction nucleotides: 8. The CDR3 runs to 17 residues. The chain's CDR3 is CASSLAKAGGHKDTQYF. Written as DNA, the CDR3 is TGTGCCAGCAGTTTAGCAAAAGCGGGGGGGCATAAAGATACGCAGTATTTT.

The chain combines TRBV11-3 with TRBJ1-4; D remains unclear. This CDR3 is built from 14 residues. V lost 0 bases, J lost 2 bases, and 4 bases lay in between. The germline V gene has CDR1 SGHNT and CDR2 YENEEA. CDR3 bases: TGTGCCAGCAGCTTAGATGGGACTAATGAAAAACTGTTTTTT. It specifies CASSLDGTNEKLFF.

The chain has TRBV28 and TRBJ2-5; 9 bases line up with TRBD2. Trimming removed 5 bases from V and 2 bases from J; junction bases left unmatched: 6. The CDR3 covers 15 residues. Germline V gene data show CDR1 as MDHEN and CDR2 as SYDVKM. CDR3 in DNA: TGTGCCAGCAGTAAGCGCCTAGCGGGGCAAGAGACCCAGTACTTC. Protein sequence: CASSKRLAGQETQYF. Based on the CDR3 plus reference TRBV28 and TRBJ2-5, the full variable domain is DVKVTQSSRYLVKRTGEKVFLECVQDMDHENMFWYRQDPGLGLRLIYFSYDVKMKEKGDIPEGYSVSREKKERFSLILESASTNQTSMYLCASSKRLAGQETQYFGPGTRLLVL.

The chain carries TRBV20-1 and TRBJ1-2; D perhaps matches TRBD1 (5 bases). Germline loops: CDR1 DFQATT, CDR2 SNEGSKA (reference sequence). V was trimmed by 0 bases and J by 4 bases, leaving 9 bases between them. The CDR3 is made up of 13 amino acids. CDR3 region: CSARDSRVYGYTF. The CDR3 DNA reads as TGCAGTGCTAGAGATTCCAGGGTCTATGGCTACACCTTC.

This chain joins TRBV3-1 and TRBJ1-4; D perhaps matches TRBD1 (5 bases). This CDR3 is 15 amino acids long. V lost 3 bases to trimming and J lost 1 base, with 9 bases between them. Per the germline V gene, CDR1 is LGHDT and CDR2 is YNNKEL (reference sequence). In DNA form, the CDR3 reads TGTGCCAGCAGCCACGGACACCTAACTAATGAAAAACTGTTTTTT. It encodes CASSHGHLTNEKLFF. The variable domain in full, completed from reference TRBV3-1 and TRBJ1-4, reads DTAVSQTPKYLVTQMGNDKSIKCEQNLGHDTMYWYKQDSKKFLKIMFSYNNKELIINETVPNRFSPKSPDKAHLNLHINSLELGDSAVYFCASSHGHLTNEKLFFGSGTQLSVL.

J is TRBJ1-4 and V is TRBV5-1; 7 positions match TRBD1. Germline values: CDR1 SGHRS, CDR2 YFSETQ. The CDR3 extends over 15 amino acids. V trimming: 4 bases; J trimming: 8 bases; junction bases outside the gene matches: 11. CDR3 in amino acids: CASSRGGQSNEKLFF. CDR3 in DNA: TGCGCCAGCAGCCGAGGGGGACAGAGCAACGAAAAACTGTTTTTT.

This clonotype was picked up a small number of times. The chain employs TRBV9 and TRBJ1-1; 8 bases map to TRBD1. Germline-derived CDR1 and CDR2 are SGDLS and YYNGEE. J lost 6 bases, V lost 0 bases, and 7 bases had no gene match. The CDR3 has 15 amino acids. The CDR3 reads CASSVVDRVRSEAFF. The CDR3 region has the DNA TGTGCCAGCAGCGTAGTGGACAGGGTCCGTTCTGAAGCTTTCTTT.

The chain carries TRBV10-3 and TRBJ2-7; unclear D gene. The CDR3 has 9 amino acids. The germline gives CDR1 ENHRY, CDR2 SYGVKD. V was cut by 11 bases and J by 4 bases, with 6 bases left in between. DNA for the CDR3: TGTGCCGGAAAGTACGAGCAGTACTTC. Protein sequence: CAGKYEQYF.

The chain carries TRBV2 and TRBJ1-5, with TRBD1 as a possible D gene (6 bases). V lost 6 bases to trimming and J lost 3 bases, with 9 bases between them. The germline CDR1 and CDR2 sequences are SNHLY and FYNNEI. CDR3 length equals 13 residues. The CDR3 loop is CASSRDTNQPQHF. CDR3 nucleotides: TGTGCCAGCAGCCGGGACACCAATCAGCCCCAGCATTTT. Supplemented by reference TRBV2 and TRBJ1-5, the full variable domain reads EPEVTQTPSHQVTQMGQEVILRCVPISNHLYFYWYRQILGQKVEFLVSFYNNEISEKSEIFDDQFSVERPDGSNFTLKIRSTKLEDSAMYFCASSRDTNQPQHFGDGTRLSIL.

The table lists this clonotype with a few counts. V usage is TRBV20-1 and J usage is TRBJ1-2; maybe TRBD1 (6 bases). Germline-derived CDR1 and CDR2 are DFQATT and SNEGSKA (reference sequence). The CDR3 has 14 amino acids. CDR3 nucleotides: TGCAACCAAAGGTGGCAGGGGACAAACTATGGCTACACCTTC. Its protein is CNQRWQGTNYGYTF.

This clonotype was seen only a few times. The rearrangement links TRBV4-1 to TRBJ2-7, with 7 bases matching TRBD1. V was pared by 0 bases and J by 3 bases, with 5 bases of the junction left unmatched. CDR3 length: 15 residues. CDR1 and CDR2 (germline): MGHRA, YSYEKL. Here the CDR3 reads CASSQEGQRYYEQYF. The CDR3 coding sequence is TGCGCCAGCAGCCAAGAGGGACAGAGATACTACGAGCAGTACTTC.

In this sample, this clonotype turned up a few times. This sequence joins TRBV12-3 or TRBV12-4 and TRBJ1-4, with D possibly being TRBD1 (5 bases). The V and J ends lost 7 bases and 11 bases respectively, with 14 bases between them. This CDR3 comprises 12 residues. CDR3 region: CASNTGGEKLFF. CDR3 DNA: TGTGCCAGCAATACCGGAGGGGAGAAACTGTTTTTT.

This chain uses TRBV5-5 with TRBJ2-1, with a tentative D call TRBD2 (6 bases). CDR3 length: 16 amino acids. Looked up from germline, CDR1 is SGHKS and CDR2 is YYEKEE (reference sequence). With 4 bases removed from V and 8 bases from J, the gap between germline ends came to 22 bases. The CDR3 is CASSPSGTHLVDEQFF. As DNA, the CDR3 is TGTGCCAGCAGCCCGTCCGGGACTCACTTGGTGGATGAGCAGTTCTTC.

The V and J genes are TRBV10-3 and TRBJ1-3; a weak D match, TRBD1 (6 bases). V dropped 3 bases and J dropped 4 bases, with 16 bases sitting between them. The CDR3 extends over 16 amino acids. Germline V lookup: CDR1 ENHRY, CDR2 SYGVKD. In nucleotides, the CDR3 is TGTGCCATCAGTGACCCAGGGGCTAGCTCCGGAAACACCATATATTTT. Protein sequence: CAISDPGASSGNTIYF.